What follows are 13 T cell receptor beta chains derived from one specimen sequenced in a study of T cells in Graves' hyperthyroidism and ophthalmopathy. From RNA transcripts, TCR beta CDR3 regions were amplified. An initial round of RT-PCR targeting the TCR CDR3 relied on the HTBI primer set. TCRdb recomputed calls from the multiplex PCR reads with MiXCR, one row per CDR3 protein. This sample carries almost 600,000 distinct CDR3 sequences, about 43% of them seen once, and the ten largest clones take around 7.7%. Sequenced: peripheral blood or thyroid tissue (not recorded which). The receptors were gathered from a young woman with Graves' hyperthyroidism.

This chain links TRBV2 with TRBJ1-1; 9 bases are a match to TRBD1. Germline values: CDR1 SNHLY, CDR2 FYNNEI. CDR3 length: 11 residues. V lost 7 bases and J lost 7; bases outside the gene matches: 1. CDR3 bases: TGTGCCAGCAAGGACAGGGGTGAAGCTTTCTTT. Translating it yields CASKDRGEAFF.

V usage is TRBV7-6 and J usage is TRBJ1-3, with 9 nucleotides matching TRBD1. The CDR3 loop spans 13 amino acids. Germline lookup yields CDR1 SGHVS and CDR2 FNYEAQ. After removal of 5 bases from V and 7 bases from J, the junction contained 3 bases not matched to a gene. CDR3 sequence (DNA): TGTGCCAGCAGCCCCGGGACAGGGAACACCATATATTTT. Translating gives CASSPGTGNTIYF.

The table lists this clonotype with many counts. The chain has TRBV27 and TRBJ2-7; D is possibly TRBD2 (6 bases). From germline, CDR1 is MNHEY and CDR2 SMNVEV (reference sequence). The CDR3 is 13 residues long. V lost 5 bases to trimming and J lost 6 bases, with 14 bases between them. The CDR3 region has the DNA TGTGCCAGCAGTCTTCGGGACTTCCGCGAGCAGTACTTC. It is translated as CASSLRDFREQYF.

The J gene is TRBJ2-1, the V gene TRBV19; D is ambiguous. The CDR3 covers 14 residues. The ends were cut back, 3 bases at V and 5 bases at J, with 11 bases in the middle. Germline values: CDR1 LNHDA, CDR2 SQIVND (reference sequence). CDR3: CASSIFYGNNEQFF. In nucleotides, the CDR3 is TGTGCCAGTAGTATTTTTTACGGCAACAATGAGCAGTTCTTC.

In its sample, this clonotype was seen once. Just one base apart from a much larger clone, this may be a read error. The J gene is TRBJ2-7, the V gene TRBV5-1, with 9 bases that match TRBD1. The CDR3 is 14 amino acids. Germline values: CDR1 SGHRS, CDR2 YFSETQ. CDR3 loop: CASSAGQGSYEQHF. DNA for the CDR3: TGCGCCAGCAGCGCGGGACAGGGCTCCTACGAGCAGCACTTC.

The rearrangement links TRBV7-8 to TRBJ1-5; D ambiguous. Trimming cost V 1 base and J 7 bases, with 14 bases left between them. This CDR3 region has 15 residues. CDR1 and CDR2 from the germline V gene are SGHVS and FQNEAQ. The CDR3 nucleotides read TGTGCCAGCAGCTTAGAAGTCCGGGAAGGGCAGCCCCAGCATTTT. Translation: CASSLEVREGQPQHF.

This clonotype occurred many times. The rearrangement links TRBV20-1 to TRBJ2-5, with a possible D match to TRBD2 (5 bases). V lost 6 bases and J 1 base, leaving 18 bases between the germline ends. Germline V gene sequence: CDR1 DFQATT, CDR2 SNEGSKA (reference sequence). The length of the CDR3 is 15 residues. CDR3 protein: CSAPRVEQLQETQYF. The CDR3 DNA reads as TGCAGTGCCCCGCGGGTGGAACAGCTCCAAGAGACCCAGTACTTC.

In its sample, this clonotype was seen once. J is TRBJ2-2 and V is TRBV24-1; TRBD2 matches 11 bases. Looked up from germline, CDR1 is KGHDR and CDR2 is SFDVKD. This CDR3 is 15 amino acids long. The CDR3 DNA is TGTGCTTCCATAGCGGGAGGGCCGGTCACCGGGGAGCTGTTTTTT. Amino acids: CASIAGGPVTGELFF.

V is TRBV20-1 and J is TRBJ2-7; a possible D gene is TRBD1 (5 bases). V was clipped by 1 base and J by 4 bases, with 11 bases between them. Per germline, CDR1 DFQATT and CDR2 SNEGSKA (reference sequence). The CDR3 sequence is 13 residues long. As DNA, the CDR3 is TGCAGTGCTAGAGTAGGGGCAGGATACGAGCAGTACTTC. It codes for CSARVGAGYEQYF.

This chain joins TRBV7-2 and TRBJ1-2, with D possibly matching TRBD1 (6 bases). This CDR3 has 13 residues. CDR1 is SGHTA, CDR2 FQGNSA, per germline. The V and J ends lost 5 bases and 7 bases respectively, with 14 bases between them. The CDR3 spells CASSPGAGAGYTF. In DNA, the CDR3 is TGTGCCAGCAGCCCAGGGGCGGGAGCTGGCTACACCTTC.

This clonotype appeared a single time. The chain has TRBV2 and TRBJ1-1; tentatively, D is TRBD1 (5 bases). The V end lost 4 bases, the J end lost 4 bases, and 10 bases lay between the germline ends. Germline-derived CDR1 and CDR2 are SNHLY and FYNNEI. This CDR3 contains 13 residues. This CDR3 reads CASSVQGTTEAFF. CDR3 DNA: TGTGCCAGCAGTGTGCAGGGCACCACTGAAGCTTTCTTT.

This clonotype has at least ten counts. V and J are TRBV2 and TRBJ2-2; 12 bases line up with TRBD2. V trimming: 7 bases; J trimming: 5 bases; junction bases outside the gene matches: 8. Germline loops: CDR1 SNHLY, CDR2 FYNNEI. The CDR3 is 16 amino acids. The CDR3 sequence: CASTELAGGETGELFF. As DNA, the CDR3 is TGTGCCAGCACCGAACTAGCGGGAGGCGAGACCGGGGAGCTGTTTTTT.

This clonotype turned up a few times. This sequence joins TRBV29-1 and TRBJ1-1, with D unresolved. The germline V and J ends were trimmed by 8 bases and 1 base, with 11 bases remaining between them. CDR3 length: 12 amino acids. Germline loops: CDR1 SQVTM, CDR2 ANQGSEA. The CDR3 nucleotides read TGCAGCTTGGCCGGCACGAACACTGAAGCTTTCTTT. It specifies CSLAGTNTEAFF.